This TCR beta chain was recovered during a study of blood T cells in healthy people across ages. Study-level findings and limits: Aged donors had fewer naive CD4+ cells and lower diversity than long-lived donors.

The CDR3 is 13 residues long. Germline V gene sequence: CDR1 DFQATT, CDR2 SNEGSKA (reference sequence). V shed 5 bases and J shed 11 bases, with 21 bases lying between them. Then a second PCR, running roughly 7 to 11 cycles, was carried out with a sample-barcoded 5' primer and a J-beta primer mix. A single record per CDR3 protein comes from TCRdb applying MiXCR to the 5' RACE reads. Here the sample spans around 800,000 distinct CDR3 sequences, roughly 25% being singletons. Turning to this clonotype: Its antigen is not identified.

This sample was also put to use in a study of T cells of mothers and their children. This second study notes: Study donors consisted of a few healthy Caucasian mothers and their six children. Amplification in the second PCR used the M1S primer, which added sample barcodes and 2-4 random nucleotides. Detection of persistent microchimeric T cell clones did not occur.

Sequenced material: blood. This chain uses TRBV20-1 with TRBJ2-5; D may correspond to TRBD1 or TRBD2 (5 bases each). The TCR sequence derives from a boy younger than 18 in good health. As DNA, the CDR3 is TGCAGTGCTTGCCGGGACCCTCCTTATGAGCAGTACTTC. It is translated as CSACRDPPYEQYF.